The rows below give T cell receptor beta chains drawn from one sample of a study of cytomegalovirus exposure and HLA in healthy donors. TCRdb's table, derived via immunoSEQ multiplex PCR, lists solely in-frame clones and lacks some. The table records 100,000 to 150,000 clones, about 76% of them present only once. Sequencing used PBMCs. These receptors came from a man younger than 30 in good health and CMV-seronegative. Both conserved end residues are part of each CDR3. The order of the fields is J gene, V gene, clone size, D gene, CDR3 protein, CDR3 DNA. A D gene is named only where the DNA matches it firmly. Part of the rows lack a size; the others show once, few, many or a class for expanded clones.

J: TRBJ2-7
V: TRBV10-3
size: NA
D: TRBD1
CDR3: CAISDRVGLGPSYEQYF
DNA: TGTGCCATCAGCGACAGGGTAGGGTTGGGGCCCTCCTACGAGCAGTACTTC

J: TRBJ2-1
V: TRBV15
size: NA
D: NA
CDR3: CATSRDWTAYNEQFF
DNA: TGTGCCACCAGCAGAGATTGGACAGCGTACAATGAGCAGTTCTTC

J: TRBJ2-2
V: TRBV6-6
size: NA
D: NA
CDR3: CASRSRGGDTGELFF
DNA: TGTGCCAGCAGGTCGCGGGGAGGTGACACCGGGGAGCTGTTTTTT

J: TRBJ2-1
V: TRBV7-7
size: NA
D: TRBD2
CDR3: CASSLSAGGRGEQFF
DNA: TGTGCCAGCAGCTTGTCAGCGGGGGGGCGTGGTGAGCAGTTCTTC

J: TRBJ1-1
V: TRBV27
size: NA
D: TRBD1
CDR3: CASRHGQGGFTEAFF
DNA: TGTGCCAGCAGACATGGACAGGGGGGGTTCACTGAAGCTTTCTTT

J: TRBJ2-1
V: TRBV4-2
size: NA
D: TRBD2
CDR3: CASSYAGTSGGNEQFF
DNA: TGTGCCAGCAGCTACGCCGGGACTAGCGGGGGCAATGAGCAGTTCTTC

J: TRBJ2-5
V: TRBV5-1
size: NA
D: TRBD2
CDR3: CASSPGLAGTIQYF
DNA: TGCGCCAGCAGCCCCGGACTAGCGGGGACTATCCAGTACTTC

J: TRBJ1-2
V: TRBV11-2
size: NA
D: NA
CDR3: CASSLVGGAQGYTF
DNA: TGTGCCAGCAGCTTAGTCGGGGGGGCGCAGGGCTACACCTTC

J: TRBJ2-1
V: TRBV19
size: few
D: TRBD2
CDR3: CASSNSGGFYNEQFF
DNA: TGTGCCAGTAGTAATAGCGGGGGTTTTTACAATGAGCAGTTCTTC

J: TRBJ1-1
V: TRBV19
size: NA
D: TRBD1
CDR3: CASRRGQGYTEAFF
DNA: TGTGCCAGTAGAAGGGGGCAGGGATACACTGAAGCTTTCTTT

J: TRBJ2-2
V: TRBV7-6
size: NA
D: TRBD1
CDR3: CANRDSNTGELFF
DNA: TGTGCCAACCGGGACAGCAACACCGGGGAGCTGTTTTTT

J: TRBJ2-7
V: TRBV18
size: NA
D: NA
CDR3: CASSPTRGQGYEQYF
DNA: TGTGCCAGCTCACCAACCCGTGGGCAGGGCTACGAGCAGTACTTC

J: TRBJ1-6
V: TRBV7-2
size: once
D: NA
CDR3: CASSSTLLVGGAPPLHF
DNA: TGTGCCAGCAGCTCCACACTCCTGGTGGGGGGAGCCCCACCCCTCCACTTT

J: TRBJ1-1
V: TRBV29-1
size: NA
D: TRBD1
CDR3: CSVTTGMNTEAFF
DNA: TGCAGCGTTACGACAGGGATGAACACTGAAGCTTTCTTT

J: TRBJ1-1
V: TRBV19
size: NA
D: TRBD1
CDR3: CASQLRQGPEAFF
DNA: TGTGCCAGCCAATTACGACAGGGGCCTGAAGCTTTCTTT

J: TRBJ2-3
V: TRBV5-4
size: NA
D: NA
CDR3: CASSLDSLGTDTQYF
DNA: TGTGCCAGCAGCTTGGACTCCCTCGGCACAGATACGCAGTATTTT

J: TRBJ1-6
V: TRBV7-8
size: NA
D: NA
CDR3: CASSLGVRLRYSPLHF
DNA: TGTGCCAGCAGCTTAGGCGTCCGATTGCGGTATTCACCCCTCCACTTT

J: TRBJ2-3
V: TRBV9
size: NA
D: TRBD1
CDR3: CASSVSGGEPTDTQYF
DNA: TGTGCCAGCAGCGTTTCAGGGGGTGAGCCCACAGATACGCAGTATTTT

J: TRBJ2-5
V: TRBV20-1
size: NA
D: NA
CDR3: CSATGETQYF
DNA: TGCAGTGCTACGGGGGAGACCCAGTACTTC

J: TRBJ1-2
V: TRBV18
size: NA
D: NA
CDR3: CASSPRTDLSGYTF
DNA: TGTGCCAGCTCACCTAGGACAGACCTGTCGGGCTACACCTTC

J: TRBJ1-1
V: TRBV6-5
size: NA
D: NA
CDR3: CASSPGGRGTEAFF
DNA: TGTGCCAGCAGCCCCGGAGGGAGGGGGACTGAAGCTTTCTTT

J: TRBJ2-3
V: TRBV28
size: few
D: TRBD1
CDR3: CASSSQDTGDYTQYF
DNA: TGTGCCAGCAGTTCGCAAGACACAGGGGATTATACGCAGTATTTT

J: TRBJ2-2
V: TRBV4-1
size: NA
D: TRBD1
CDR3: CASSQKDRAATGELFF
DNA: TGCGCCAGCAGCCAGAAAGACAGGGCAGCCACCGGGGAGCTGTTTTTT

J: TRBJ1-5
V: TRBV16
size: NA
D: NA
CDR3: CASSQRVDYQPQHF
DNA: TGTGCCAGCAGCCAACGCGTGGACTATCAGCCCCAGCATTTT

J: TRBJ1-4
V: TRBV6-5
size: NA
D: NA
CDR3: CASSYSGRVFNEKLFF
DNA: TGTGCCAGCAGTTACTCCGGCAGGGTGTTTAATGAAAAACTGTTTTTT

J: TRBJ2-7
V: TRBV18
size: NA
D: NA
CDR3: CASSPSGAAYEQYF
DNA: TGTGCCAGCTCACCCTCAGGGGCAGCCTACGAGCAGTACTTC

J: TRBJ1-4
V: TRBV6-1
size: NA
D: NA
CDR3: CASTRDNWDEKLFF
DNA: TGTGCCAGCACCCGGGACAATTGGGATGAAAAACTGTTTTTT

J: TRBJ2-2
V: TRBV27
size: few
D: NA
CDR3: CASLSGHPYTGELFF
DNA: TGTGCCAGCTTATCGGGACACCCGTACACCGGGGAGCTGTTTTTT

J: TRBJ2-5
V: TRBV27
size: once
D: NA
CDR3: CASSLLGQQETQYF
DNA: TGTGCCAGCAGTTTATTAGGACAGCAAGAGACCCAGTACTTC

J: TRBJ1-1
V: TRBV5-1
size: NA
D: NA
CDR3: CASSLTPNTEAFF
DNA: TGCGCCAGCAGCTTAACACCGAACACTGAAGCTTTCTTT

J: TRBJ2-5
V: TRBV27
size: NA
D: TRBD2
CDR3: CASSLYASGGPRAYQETQYF
DNA: TGTGCCAGCAGTTTATACGCTAGCGGGGGGCCACGGGCATACCAAGAGACCCAGTACTTC

J: TRBJ1-1
V: TRBV30
size: NA
D: TRBD1
CDR3: CAWSPRTGSAFF
DNA: TGTGCCTGGAGTCCCCGGACAGGGAGTGCTTTCTTT

J: TRBJ1-1
V: TRBV18
size: NA
D: TRBD1
CDR3: CASSPGQLNTEAFF
DNA: TGTGCCAGCTCACCGGGACAGCTGAACACTGAAGCTTTCTTT

J: TRBJ1-6
V: TRBV7-9
size: NA
D: NA
CDR3: CASSLVLSNSPLHF
DNA: TGTGCCAGCAGCTTAGTACTTAGTAACTCACCCCTCCACTTT

J: TRBJ1-5
V: TRBV19
size: NA
D: NA
CDR3: CASAIDPGVQPQHF
DNA: TGTGCCAGTGCCATCGATCCAGGGGTTCAGCCCCAGCATTTT

J: TRBJ2-5
V: TRBV10-3
size: NA
D: TRBD2
CDR3: CAISETTSGARETQYF
DNA: TGTGCCATCAGTGAGACAACTAGCGGGGCCAGGGAGACCCAGTACTTC

J: TRBJ2-5
V: TRBV5-1
size: NA
D: NA
CDR3: CASSLARVEAVNF
DNA: TGCGCCAGCAGCTTGGCCCGCGTTGAGGCAGTCAACTTC

J: TRBJ1-2
V: TRBV30
size: NA
D: TRBD1
CDR3: CAWRDREYGYTF
DNA: TGTGCCTGGAGGGACAGGGAGTATGGCTACACCTTC

J: TRBJ1-2
V: TRBV6-6
size: once
D: TRBD1
CDR3: CASIRDSSYGYTF
DNA: TGTGCCAGCATCAGGGACAGTTCCTATGGCTACACCTTC

J: TRBJ2-1
V: TRBV7-9
size: NA
D: TRBD1
CDR3: CASSSPDRADNEQFF
DNA: TGTGCCAGCAGCTCCCCGGACAGGGCGGACAATGAGCAGTTCTTC

J: TRBJ2-7
V: TRBV30
size: NA
D: NA
CDR3: CAGRTGSSYEQYF
DNA: TGTGCCGGGAGGACTGGGAGCTCCTACGAGCAGTACTTC

J: TRBJ2-5
V: TRBV11-2
size: NA
D: TRBD2
CDR3: CASSLVTGGQETQYF
DNA: TGTGCCAGCAGCTTGGTGACGGGGGGCCAAGAGACCCAGTACTTC

J: TRBJ1-2
V: TRBV5-3
size: NA
D: NA
CDR3: CARSFHPRGSGGYTF
DNA: TGTGCCAGAAGCTTTCATCCCCGAGGAAGTGGTGGCTACACCTTC

J: TRBJ1-1
V: TRBV5-1
size: NA
D: TRBD1
CDR3: CASSSNRGHTEAFF
DNA: TGCGCCAGCAGCAGTAACAGGGGGCATACTGAAGCTTTCTTT

J: TRBJ1-2
V: TRBV6-1
size: NA
D: NA
CDR3: CASSEGWYYGYTF
DNA: TGTGCCAGCAGTGAGGGCTGGTACTATGGCTACACCTTC

J: TRBJ1-2
V: TRBV13
size: NA
D: NA
CDR3: CASSVNTYGYTF
DNA: TGTGCCAGCAGCGTAAACACCTATGGCTACACCTTC

J: TRBJ1-6
V: TRBV9
size: NA
D: NA
CDR3: CASSPTQDGGNSPLHF
DNA: TGTGCCAGCAGCCCAACTCAGGACGGGGGGAATTCACCCCTCCACTTT

J: TRBJ1-1
V: TRBV29-1
size: NA
D: TRBD1
CDR3: CSGNGGRGRGSTEAFF
DNA: TGCAGCGGCAATGGGGGCAGGGGGCGAGGGAGCACTGAAGCTTTCTTT

J: TRBJ2-1
V: TRBV10-3
size: NA
D: NA
CDR3: CAITGDTYNEQFF
DNA: TGTGCCATCACCGGGGATACCTACAATGAGCAGTTCTTC